One and the same sample provided the 13 T cell receptor beta chains below, sequenced in a study of blood T cells in healthy people across ages. A second 7 to 11 cycle PCR used barcoded and J-beta primers. TCRdb used MiXCR to reprocess the 5' RACE reads, holding one entry per CDR3 protein. The sample has about 830,000 distinct CDR3 sequences, about 59% seen once. The sample comprised blood. The source of these receptors is a man under 40 in good health.

This clonotype has a handful of counts. The J gene is TRBJ2-1, the V gene TRBV19; D is possibly TRBD2 (5 bases). Per the germline V gene, CDR1 is LNHDA and CDR2 is SQIVND (reference sequence). Trimming left V 3 bases short and J 6 bases short, with 15 bases between. This CDR3 contains 15 residues. The CDR3 is CASSMGFGVPNEQFF. DNA for the CDR3: TGTGCCAGTAGTATGGGGTTCGGGGTCCCCAATGAGCAGTTCTTC.

J is TRBJ2-7 and V is TRBV27; D remains unclear. In germline, CDR1 is MNHEY, CDR2 SMNVEV (reference sequence). The germline V and J ends were trimmed by 2 bases and 4 bases, with 12 bases remaining between them. This CDR3 has 14 amino acids. The CDR3 region has the DNA TGTGCCAGCAGTTTAAGCGCCTTCAGGTACGAGCAGTACTTC. Its protein is CASSLSAFRYEQYF.

This clonotype was seen a few times. The chain links TRBV2 to TRBJ2-1; 10 bases agree with TRBD1. Losses at the gene ends were 7 bases for V and 5 bases for J; bases not matched to a gene: 14. This CDR3 contains 17 residues. Germline V gene sequence: CDR1 SNHLY, CDR2 FYNNEI. CDR3 DNA sequence: TGTGCCAGCAACAGGCCGCGTCCGGGACAGGGGAACAATGAGCAGTTCTTC. It translates to CASNRPRPGQGNNEQFF.

CDR3 nucleotides: TGCAGTGCTAGTCCGGGACAGGGAAAAGAAGCCTACGAGCAGTACTTC. Translation: CSASPGQGKEAYEQYF. The chain carries TRBV20-1 and TRBJ2-7; 9 bases agree with TRBD1. Unmatched junction bases numbered 11, after V lost 3 bases and J lost 2 bases. This CDR3 has 16 amino acids. Germline CDR1 is DFQATT and CDR2 is SNEGSKA (reference sequence).

About this clonotype itself: A much bigger clone sits one base away, suggesting this may be a read error. The chain carries TRBV7-2 and TRBJ2-1, with a possible D match to TRBD2 (5 bases). The CDR3 consists of 13 residues. The germline V gene has CDR1 SGHTA and CDR2 FQGNSA. The chain's CDR3 is CASSPRTLGERFF. DNA of the CDR3: TGTGCCAGCAGCCCCCGGACTCTCGGAGAGCGGTTCTTC.

This clonotype was seen more than once but under ten times. V usage is TRBV7-2 and J usage is TRBJ1-5, with D unresolved. Trimming took 1 base from V and 4 from J, leaving 11 bases between them. Germline loops: CDR1 SGHTA, CDR2 FQGNSA. The CDR3 consists of 15 residues. In nucleotides, the CDR3 is TGTGCCAGCAGCTTAGGGACGGGAATGAATCAGCCCCAGCATTTT. The encoded protein is CASSLGTGMNQPQHF.

This rearrangement joins TRBV9 to TRBJ2-1; D might be TRBD1 (6 bases). The DNA end is more similar to TRBJ2-7, so the J call may be wrong. Germline V gene data show CDR1 as SGDLS and CDR2 as YYNGEE. The CDR3 totals 15 residues. CDR3 nucleotides: TGTGCCAGCAGCGGGCAGGGGAGCTCCTACAATGAGCAGTACTTC. Translated, it gives CASSGQGSSYNEQYF.

The chain joins TRBV18 to TRBJ2-7, with 9 bases identical to TRBD1. J was trimmed by 3 bases and V by 1 base; bases with no gene match: 4. The CDR3 has 15 residues. The germline V gene encodes CDR1 KGHSH and CDR2 LQKENI. CDR3 sequence (DNA): TGTGCCAGCTCACCACAAGGGACAGGGCTCTACGAGCAGTACTTC. Translated, it gives CASSPQGTGLYEQYF.

The chain recombines TRBV7-3 with TRBJ2-5, with 11 bases matching TRBD2. Germline assignment: CDR1 SGHTA and CDR2 FQGTGA. Germline trimming cut 5 bases from V and 1 base from J; bases unmatched to any gene: 21. This CDR3 is 21 amino acids long. This CDR3 reads CASSTTGLAARPTFFQETQYF. The CDR3 bases are TGTGCCAGCAGCACTACGGGACTAGCGGCAAGACCTACCTTTTTCCAAGAGACCCAGTACTTC.

This clonotype occurred a few times. This chain connects TRBV2 to TRBJ2-6, with D uncertain. Trimming shortened V by 2 bases and J by 0 bases, and 8 bases separated the two germline ends. Per germline, CDR1 SNHLY and CDR2 FYNNEI. CDR3 length equals 16 residues. CDR3: CASSESQLSGANVLTF. CDR3 coding DNA: TGTGCCAGCAGTGAAAGTCAACTCTCTGGGGCCAACGTCCTGACTTTC.

The chain has TRBV12-3 or TRBV12-4 and TRBJ2-1, with D maybe TRBD1 (6 bases). This CDR3 has 15 residues. V was shortened by 5 bases and J by 7 bases, with 18 bases between the two germline ends. The CDR3 loop is CASSPSPDSVNEQFF. The DNA of the CDR3 is TGTGCCAGCAGTCCCTCTCCGGACAGCGTTAATGAGCAGTTCTTC.

The rearrangement joins TRBV4-2 to TRBJ2-7, with D perhaps TRBD1 (5 bases). Trimming pared 0 bases from V and 3 bases from J, leaving 9 bases between. This CDR3 is built from 14 residues. Germline values: CDR1 LGHNA, CDR2 YNFKEQ. CDR3 amino acids: CASSQDVRDYEQYF. The CDR3 nucleotides are TGTGCCAGCAGCCAAGACGTCAGGGACTACGAGCAGTACTTC.

The J gene is TRBJ1-2, the V gene TRBV30; D possibly corresponds to TRBD1 (5 bases). The CDR3 has 12 amino acids. The V end was cut by 4 bases, the J end by 2 bases, with 8 bases between. Germline V gene lookup returns CDR1 GTSNPN and CDR2 SVGIG (reference sequence). CDR3 DNA: TGTGCCTGGACGGGGCAAAACTATGGCTACACCTTC. Translation: CAWTGQNYGYTF. The full variable domain, rest sourced from reference TRBV30 and TRBJ1-2, is SQTIHQWPATLVQPVGSPLSLECTVEGTSNPNLYWYRQAAGRGLQLLFYSVGIGQISSEVPQNLSASRPQDRQFILSSKKLLLSDSGFYLCAWTGQNYGYTFGSGTRLTVV.